This TCR beta chain stems from a study of blood T cell repertoires in COVID-19. Overall study: Recovered participants had two consecutive negative NP/OP PCR tests, healthcare professional clearance, or symptom resolution. In each case, the material was cDNA or gDNA derived from T cells, B-cell-depleted T cells, or PBMCs.

In the authors' methods: The assay estimated nucleated cells by amplifying reference gene primers. Assay: immunoSEQ multiplex PCR; the TCRdb copy retains only in-frame clones and omits some. V and J calls and clone size are given by that table; D and trimming were obtained from the DNA. The data hold some 180,000 clones, with about 86% observed a single time. Participants were aged about 18 to 89 years from roughly 26 US areas. V lost 1 base to trimming and J lost 0 bases, with 4 bases between them. The germline V gene encodes CDR1 MGHRA and CDR2 YSYEKL. The CDR3 totals 14 residues. The material sequenced was PBMCs or T cells enriched from blood (not recorded which). This receptor was identified in a woman aged 40 to 50 in a cohort exposed to, infected with or recovered from COVID-19 (not recorded which). The chain links TRBV4-1 to TRBJ2-1; no clear D gene. Written as DNA, the CDR3 is TGCGCCAGCAGCCAAGCCAGCTCCTACAATGAGCAGTTCTTC. Translation: CASSQASSYNEQFF.